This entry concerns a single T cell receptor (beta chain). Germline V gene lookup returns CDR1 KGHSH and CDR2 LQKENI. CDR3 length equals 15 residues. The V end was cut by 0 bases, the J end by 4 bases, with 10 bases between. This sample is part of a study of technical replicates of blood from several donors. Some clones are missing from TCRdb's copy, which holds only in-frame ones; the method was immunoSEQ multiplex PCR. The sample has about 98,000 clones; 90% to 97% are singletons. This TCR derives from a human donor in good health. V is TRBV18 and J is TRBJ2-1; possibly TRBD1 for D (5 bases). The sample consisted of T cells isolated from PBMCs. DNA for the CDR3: TGTGCCAGCTCACCACCCGGCACAGGATACAATGAGCAGTTCTTC. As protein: CASSPPGTGYNEQFF. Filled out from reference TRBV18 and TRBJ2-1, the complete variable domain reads NAGVMQNPRHLVRRRGQEARLRCSPMKGHSHVYWYRQLPEEGLKFMVYLQKENIIDESGMPKERFSAEFPKEGPSILRIQQVVRGDSAAYFCASSPPGTGYNEQFFGPGTRLTVL.